This T cell receptor beta chain was obtained from a study of early T cells in non-severe SARS-CoV-2 infection. As part of library construction, unique molecular identifiers were attached to individual cDNA molecules. A single record per CDR3 protein comes from TCRdb applying MiXCR to the 5' RACE reads. The data contain approximately 50,000 distinct CDR3 sequences, about 10% of them seen just once; the ten biggest clones take up under 15%. From germline, CDR1 is SGHNT and CDR2 YENEEA. The CDR3 runs 16 residues. The junction had 4 bases not matched to a gene; V was cut back by 4 bases and J by 3 bases.

This TCR was sampled from an adult who was a healthcare worker with PCR-confirmed SARS-CoV-2 infection or an uninfected control (not recorded which). This rearrangement joins TRBV11-3 to TRBJ2-1; 12 bases fit TRBD1. Sequences were obtained from whole blood. The CDR3 reads CASSSGTGGVYNEQFF. CDR3 in DNA: TGTGCCAGCAGCTCCGGGACAGGGGGCGTCTACAATGAGCAGTTCTTC.